These 30 T cell receptor beta chains originate from one sample sequenced in a study of identical twins. TCRdb ran MiXCR on the 5' RACE reads and lists one entry per CDR3 protein. The repertoire includes approximately 700,000 distinct CDR3 sequences, approximately 18% of them detected once, and over 10% sits in the top ten. These data were likewise used in another study, on T cells expressing NK-cell markers.

Sequencing input: PBMCs. The receptors shown here come from a woman aged 18-35 years in good health.

This sequence joins TRBV7-9 and TRBJ2-6; TRBD1 is a possible D gene (5 bases). This CDR3 comprises 16 residues. The germline V and J ends were trimmed by 2 bases and 0 bases, with 8 bases remaining between them. The germline CDR1 and CDR2 sequences are SEHNR and FQNEAQ (reference sequence). Here the CDR3 DNA reads TGTGCCAGCAGCTTAAGCAGGGCCTCTGGGGCCAACGTCCTGACTTTC. It is translated as CASSLSRASGANVLTF.

The chain combines TRBV27 with TRBJ2-5, with D perhaps TRBD1 or TRBD2 (5 bases each). CDR1 MNHEY and CDR2 SMNVEV come from the germline V gene (reference sequence). The CDR3 extends over 13 amino acids. V lost 4 bases to trimming and J lost 7 bases, with 13 bases between them. The CDR3, as DNA: TGTGCCAGCAGTTGGGACCAGTTCGGGACCCAGTACTTC. This sequence encodes CASSWDQFGTQYF.

The V gene is TRBV12-3 or TRBV12-4, the J gene TRBJ2-2; 13 bases are a match to TRBD2. CDR3 size: 19 residues. With V trimmed by 5 bases and J by 4 bases, 13 bases remained unmatched. CDR3 in DNA: TGTGCCAGCAGTCCTTTGGGACTAGCGGGATTCCAGGCCACCGGGGAGCTGTTTTTT. Translation gives CASSPLGLAGFQATGELFF.

This clonotype was counted a few times. The chain joins TRBV12-3 or TRBV12-4 to TRBJ1-1; 10 bases match TRBD1. The trim removed 4 bases at V and 11 bases at J, leaving 13 bases unmatched. CDR3 length equals 15 residues. CDR3 nucleotides: TGTGCCAGCAGTTCAAGACAGGGGGCCGTTAAAAGGGCTTTCTTT. Its protein product is CASSSRQGAVKRAFF.

This clonotype occurred a few times. The chain links TRBV7-9 to TRBJ1-4; D remains ambiguous. The CDR3 is 17 amino acids. Germline loops: CDR1 SEHNR, CDR2 FQNEAQ (reference sequence). The V and J ends lost 5 bases and 0 bases respectively, with 16 bases between them. The CDR3 DNA is TGTGCCAGCAGCCCCCGTGAGACCTACGCAACTAATGAAAAACTGTTTTTT. Protein sequence: CASSPRETYATNEKLFF.

The rearrangement joins TRBV29-1 to TRBJ2-3; weak D call: TRBD2 (6 bases). The CDR3 contains 15 residues. Trimming stripped 2 bases from V and 5 bases from J, with 17 bases between. Germline V CDR1 and CDR2: SQVTM, ANQGSEA. The CDR3 protein is CSVELIPLAQDTQYF. The CDR3, as DNA: TGCAGCGTTGAATTGATTCCACTAGCACAAGATACGCAGTATTTT.

This clonotype has a handful of counts. V usage is TRBV20-1 and J usage is TRBJ2-2, with D maybe TRBD1 (6 bases). V shed 6 bases and J shed 5 bases, with 13 bases lying between them. Germline CDR1 and CDR2: DFQATT and SNEGSKA (reference sequence). The CDR3 contains 13 residues. CDR3 in amino acids: CSALGTFTGELFF. CDR3 bases: TGCAGTGCCCTTGGGACATTTACCGGGGAGCTGTTTTTT.

The chain has TRBV20-1 and TRBJ2-3; D unclear. The V gene lost 7 bases and the J gene lost 6 bases, with 23 bases spanning the gap. CDR1 DFQATT and CDR2 SNEGSKA come from the germline V gene (reference sequence). This CDR3 has 15 amino acids. CDR3 in amino acids: CSDLPESPLRDTQYF. CDR3 coding DNA: TGCAGTGATTTACCGGAGAGTCCACTTAGGGATACGCAGTATTTT.

The CDR3 here is CASSELSRDNEQFF. CDR3 DNA sequence: TGCGCCAGCAGTGAACTTTCCCGGGACAATGAGCAGTTCTTC. The rearrangement joins TRBV10-1 to TRBJ2-1; D call uncertain. From germline, CDR1 is WNHNN and CDR2 SYGVQD (reference sequence). Trimming removed 3 bases at V and 5 bases at J, with 11 bases between. The CDR3 has 14 residues.

This clonotype has a handful of counts. The gene calls are TRBV5-6 and TRBJ1-2; D possibly corresponds to TRBD1 (5 bases). The CDR3 totals 11 residues. Germline V CDR1 and CDR2: SGHDT, YYEEEE. Trimming took off 4 bases at V and 8 bases at J, with 9 bases between the two ends. The CDR3 loop is CASSRTSGYTF. The CDR3 DNA reads TGTGCCAGCAGCCGGACATCCGGCTACACCTTC.

This clonotype was seen only a few times. The genes are TRBV6-2 or TRBV6-3 and TRBJ2-3; 10 bases line up with TRBD2. The CDR3 is 16 amino acids. Germline loops: CDR1 MNHEY, CDR2 SVGEGT. The ends lost 7 bases at V and 0 bases at J; junction bases unmatched: 7. CDR3 DNA sequence: TGTGCCAGCACCACTAGCGGGGAAACTAGCACAGATACGCAGTATTTT. It codes for CASTTSGETSTDTQYF.

The V gene is TRBV27, the J gene TRBJ1-1; D gene ambiguous. Trimming removed 0 bases from V and 1 base from J, with 6 bases in between. The CDR3 totals 14 residues. CDR1 and CDR2 (germline): MNHEY, SMNVEV (reference sequence). The CDR3 bases are TGTGCCAGCAGTTTATCGTCCAGGAACACTGAAGCTTTCTTT. It translates to CASSLSSRNTEAFF.

This clonotype was seen only a few times. V is TRBV5-1 and J is TRBJ2-5, with 10 bases matching TRBD2. Germline V gives CDR1 SGHRS, CDR2 YFSETQ. This CDR3 contains 14 residues. Losses at the gene ends were 6 bases for V and 1 base for J; bases not matched to a gene: 3. This CDR3 is CASKASGSQETQYF. In DNA, the CDR3 is TGCGCCAGCAAGGCTAGCGGGAGCCAAGAGACCCAGTACTTC.

Only a few counts were recorded for this clonotype. This chain uses TRBV15 with TRBJ2-1, with 7 bases matching TRBD2. The V gene's germline CDR1 is LNHNV and CDR2 YYDKDF (reference sequence). With 4 bases clipped from V and 5 bases from J, the junction kept 8 bases outside the gene matches. The CDR3 is 15 residues long. DNA of the CDR3: TGTGCCACCAGCACAATAGCGGGTTTCCACAATGAGCAGTTCTTC. Protein: CATSTIAGFHNEQFF.

This chain links TRBV29-1 with TRBJ2-5; D is possibly TRBD2 (5 bases). Deletions cut 4 bases from V and 5 bases from J, with 11 bases between. CDR3 length: 12 residues. CDR1 and CDR2 (germline): SQVTM, ANQGSEA. The CDR3 DNA is TGCAGCGTTGCCTCCGGGGTGGAGACCCAGTACTTC. Translation gives CSVASGVETQYF.

The chain couples TRBV27 to TRBJ1-5; D remains ambiguous. Germline assignment: CDR1 MNHEY and CDR2 SMNVEV (reference sequence). CDR3 length: 14 residues. Trimming removed 5 bases from V and 0 bases from J, with 8 bases in between. Written as DNA, the CDR3 is TGTGCCAGCAGTCAGACGGATAGCAATCAGCCCCAGCATTTT. Protein: CASSQTDSNQPQHF.

This chain uses TRBV20-1 with TRBJ1-2; weak D call: TRBD1 (6 bases). V lost 8 bases, J lost 2 bases, and 18 bases lay in between. The CDR3 contains 14 residues. The germline V gene has CDR1 DFQATT and CDR2 SNEGSKA (reference sequence). In DNA form, the CDR3 reads TGCAGTACTAATCAGGGGCTGACGAACTATGGCTACACCTTC. Translating it yields CSTNQGLTNYGYTF.

This clonotype was seen a single time. The chain carries TRBV27 and TRBJ1-1; no clear D. Trimming removed 8 bases at V and 1 base at J, with 11 bases between. CDR1 and CDR2 (germline): MNHEY, SMNVEV (reference sequence). The CDR3 is 13 residues long. The chain's CDR3 is CASAPFWNTEAFF. The CDR3 DNA reads as TGTGCCAGCGCCCCCTTCTGGAACACTGAAGCTTTCTTT.

The CDR3 DNA follows: TGTGCCAGCAGACCCGCCCGGACCCTTCAGAATTCACCCCTCCACTTT. This translates into CASRPARTLQNSPLHF. The chain links TRBV12-3 or TRBV12-4 to TRBJ1-6; no firm D call. This CDR3 comprises 16 residues. V was shortened by 6 bases and J by 7 bases, with 19 bases between the two germline ends.

The rearrangement uses TRBV29-1 and TRBJ1-2, with D perhaps matching TRBD1 (5 bases). Trimming shortened V by 7 bases and J by 2 bases, and 11 bases separated the two germline ends. The germline gives CDR1 SQVTM, CDR2 ANQGSEA. The CDR3 spans 12 residues. The CDR3 here is CSAGTKNYGYTF. The CDR3, as DNA: TGCAGCGCCGGGACGAAGAACTATGGCTACACCTTC.

The chain links TRBV6-5 to TRBJ2-1, with D perhaps given as TRBD1 or TRBD2 (5 bases each). Trimming took 0 bases from V and 12 from J, leaving 21 bases between them. The V gene's germline CDR1 is MNHEY and CDR2 SVGAGI. The length of the CDR3 is 16 residues. CDR3 protein: CASSYSLTVGWERQFF. As DNA, the CDR3 is TGTGCCAGCAGTTACTCGCTGACAGTGGGGTGGGAGAGGCAGTTCTTC.

The chain has TRBV10-3 and TRBJ2-1, with D maybe TRBD1 (5 bases). CDR3 length equals 15 residues. Germline V gene lookup returns CDR1 ENHRY and CDR2 SYGVKD. The ends were cut back, 3 bases at V and 3 bases at J, with 12 bases in the middle. The CDR3: CAISDSAQGYNEQFF. DNA of the CDR3: TGTGCCATCAGTGACTCGGCCCAGGGCTACAATGAGCAGTTCTTC.

The gene calls are TRBV27 and TRBJ2-1; 8 nucleotides align to TRBD2. J was trimmed by 0 bases and V by 6 bases; bases with no gene match: 7. Germline CDR1 reads MNHEY; CDR2 reads SMNVEV (reference sequence). The CDR3 totals 16 residues. Here the CDR3 reads CASRRSSGDSYNEQFF. The CDR3, as DNA: TGTGCCAGCAGGCGAAGTAGCGGGGACTCCTACAATGAGCAGTTCTTC.

This chain connects TRBV7-9 to TRBJ1-3; D unresolved. Per the germline V gene, CDR1 is SEHNR and CDR2 is FQNEAQ (reference sequence). Trimming left V 3 bases short and J 0 bases short, with 9 bases between. The CDR3 loop spans 15 amino acids. The CDR3 DNA sequence: TGTGCCAGCAGCTTCAGCGACGTCTCTGGAAACACCATATATTTT. Translated: CASSFSDVSGNTIYF.

J is TRBJ2-3 and V is TRBV12-3 or TRBV12-4; TRBD2 matches 11 bases. The V gene end was trimmed by 5 bases and the J gene end by 0 bases; junction bases not matched to a gene: 4. The length of the CDR3 is 16 residues. DNA for the CDR3: TGTGCCAGCAGTCGTCGACTAGCGGGGAGCACAGATACGCAGTATTTT. Amino acid sequence: CASSRRLAGSTDTQYF.

The V gene is TRBV4-3, the J gene TRBJ2-2, with 8 bases aligning to TRBD2. V shed 1 base, J shed 3 bases, and the junction held 7 bases outside the gene matches. The CDR3 has 17 amino acids. CDR1 LGHNA and CDR2 YSLEER come from the germline V gene. The CDR3 loop reads CASSQGPRAGDTGELFF. The CDR3 DNA reads as TGCGCCAGCAGCCAAGGCCCGAGAGCGGGGGACACCGGGGAGCTGTTTTTT.

A few counts support this clonotype. This chain connects TRBV29-1 to TRBJ2-3; maybe TRBD2 (6 bases). Germline V gene data show CDR1 as SQVTM and CDR2 as ANQGSEA. The CDR3 is made up of 13 amino acids. V gave up 1 base and J gave up 4 bases, with 9 bases separating them. The CDR3 DNA is TGCAGCGTTGAAGGGGCTAGCGCAGATACGCAGTATTTT. This sequence encodes CSVEGASADTQYF.

This clonotype was detected a few times. This chain uses TRBV6-2 or TRBV6-3 with TRBJ2-7; D is perhaps TRBD1 (6 bases). Germline V gene lookup returns CDR1 MNHEY and CDR2 SVGEGT. Trimming removed 5 bases at V and 2 bases at J, with 16 bases between. The CDR3 loop spans 15 amino acids. The CDR3 here is CASSRVGARTYEQYF. In DNA form, the CDR3 reads TGTGCCAGCAGTAGAGTGGGGGCCCGGACCTACGAGCAGTACTTC.

The chain couples TRBV2 to TRBJ2-7; TRBD2 matches 8 bases. The trim removed 7 bases at V and 2 bases at J, leaving 7 bases unmatched. This CDR3 is 14 amino acids long. Germline lookup yields CDR1 SNHLY and CDR2 FYNNEI. In DNA, the CDR3 is TGTGCCAGCAAAAGCGGGAGTAGCCCCTACGAGCAGTACTTC. Amino acid sequence: CASKSGSSPYEQYF.

This clonotype was seen a few times. The genes are TRBV5-1 and TRBJ1-2; weak D call: TRBD1 (5 bases). The CDR3 length is 13 residues. Looked up from germline, CDR1 is SGHRS and CDR2 is YFSETQ. The V end was cut by 0 bases, the J end by 8 bases, with 11 bases between. This CDR3 is CASSLAGIDGYTF. The CDR3 nucleotides read TGCGCCAGCAGCTTGGCAGGGATAGACGGCTACACCTTC.